This T cell receptor beta chain was found in a study of T cells in Graves' hyperthyroidism and ophthalmopathy. Between the trimmed V and J ends, which lost 2 bases and 8 bases, there was a span of 10 bases. CDR3 size: 13 residues. Regions amplified from RNA transcripts were the TCR beta CDR3 regions. TCR CDR3 underwent first-round RT-PCR with the HTBI primer set. MiXCR, applied by TCRdb to the multiplex PCR reads, yields one record per CDR3 protein. The top ten hold roughly a fifth of the sample, which has under 400,000 distinct CDR3 sequences, about 16% seen once. Study outcomes and limitations: A 13 V-J model separated ophthalmopathy from stable hyperthyroidism.

In regard to this clonotype: The target antigen is unknown.

The sample consisted of blood. The chain links TRBV12-3 or TRBV12-4 to TRBJ1-5; D remains ambiguous. This sequence originates from a woman aged 55-70 years with Graves' ophthalmopathy. CDR3 coding DNA: TGTGCCAGCAGTTTAAACAGCTTTGAGCCCCAGCATTTT. Translating it yields CASSLNSFEPQHF.